Listed here are 25 T cell receptor beta chains from one sample, sequenced in a study of shared clonotypes between healthy human individuals. Here immunoSEQ multiplex PCR was the method, and the copy in TCRdb shows in-frame clones only, minus some. The sample includes over a million clones, around three quarters seen only once; the top ten take around 0.61%. The sample was memory CD4+ T cells from PBMCs. Noted subset: CD45RA-negative fraction. These receptors all stem from a man younger than 35 in good health. Some clones in this sample may be carry-over from other donors' samples.

V gene TRBV28 combines with J gene TRBJ2-3; D not certain. Germline values: CDR1 MDHEN, CDR2 SYDVKM. The CDR3 totals 12 residues. Trimming left V 6 bases short and J 0 bases short, with 4 bases between. CDR3 sequence (DNA): TGTGCCAGCAGCGGGAGCACAGATACGCAGTATTTT. Translated: CASSGSTDTQYF. The full variable domain, with the rest looked up from reference TRBV28 and TRBJ2-3, is DVKVTQSSRYLVKRTGEKVFLECVQDMDHENMFWYRQDPGLGLRLIYFSYDVKMKEKGDIPEGYSVSREKKERFSLILESASTNQTSMYLCASSGSTDTQYFGPGTRLTVL.

The V and J genes are TRBV9 and TRBJ2-5, with a weak D call TRBD1 (6 bases). The V and J ends lost 3 bases and 5 bases respectively, with 11 bases between them. Looked up from germline, CDR1 is SGDLS and CDR2 is YYNGEE. This CDR3 is built from 13 residues. The CDR3 here is CASSGTVVETQYF. CDR3 nucleotide sequence: TGTGCCAGCAGCGGGACAGTAGTCGAGACCCAGTACTTC.

The V call is TRBV5-6, the J call TRBJ2-2, with 10 bases fitting TRBD2. With 4 bases clipped from V and 6 bases from J, the junction kept 6 bases outside the gene matches. CDR3 size: 15 residues. The germline V gene encodes CDR1 SGHDT and CDR2 YYEEEE. The CDR3: CASSPTAGGAGELFF. In DNA, the CDR3 is TGTGCCAGCAGCCCGACAGCGGGAGGGGCCGGGGAGCTGTTTTTT.

Comments on this clone: The junction and the germline gene differ at one end; a read error may be behind it. Other DNA sequences in this sample translate to the same CDR3. This CDR3 is CASSQDAGRGAGELFF. The CDR3 DNA follows: TGTGCCAGCAGCCAAGATGCGGGGCGGGGGGCCGGAGAGCTGTTTTTT. This rearrangement joins TRBV4-2 to TRBJ2-2, with 8 bases aligning to TRBD2. The CDR3 sequence is 16 residues long. The germline V gene encodes CDR1 LGHNA and CDR2 YNFKEQ.

The V and J genes are TRBV5-1 and TRBJ2-5; 8 nucleotides agree with TRBD2. Trimming cost V 4 bases and J 7 bases; bases outside gene matches: 3. Germline V gene sequence: CDR1 SGHRS, CDR2 YFSETQ. The CDR3 loop spans 12 amino acids. The chain's CDR3 is CASSPGGGTQYF. CDR3 nucleotides: TGCGCCAGCAGCCCGGGAGGGGGGACCCAGTACTTC.

The V call is TRBV6-1, the J call TRBJ1-5, with a weak D call TRBD1 (6 bases). The CDR3 loop spans 12 amino acids. The V and J ends lost 6 bases and 6 bases respectively, with 9 bases between them. CDR1 is MNHNS, CDR2 SASEGT, per germline. The CDR3 reads CASRGGGQPQHF. The CDR3 DNA sequence: TGTGCCAGCAGGGGAGGGGGTCAGCCCCAGCATTTT.

This clone was observed a single time. The chain has TRBV2 and TRBJ1-5, with TRBD1 identical over 7 bases. Germline trimming cut 4 bases from V and 7 bases from J; bases unmatched to any gene: 7. Germline V lookup: CDR1 SNHLY, CDR2 FYNNEI. This CDR3 has 14 residues. The CDR3 is CASSVDRDGQPQHF. The CDR3 nucleotides are TGTGCCAGCAGTGTAGACAGGGACGGACAGCCCCAGCATTTT.

The rearrangement uses TRBV5-1 and TRBJ1-1; 10 nucleotides line up with TRBD1. Per germline, CDR1 SGHRS and CDR2 YFSETQ. J lost 0 bases, V lost 3 bases, and 5 bases had no gene match. CDR3 length: 16 residues. The CDR3 sequence is CASSWVGQGMNTEAFF. DNA for the CDR3: TGCGCCAGCAGCTGGGTGGGACAGGGGATGAACACTGAAGCTTTCTTT.

The count of this clone is one. The V and J genes are TRBV25-1 and TRBJ2-7; D tentatively reads TRBD1 or TRBD2 (6 bases each). Trimming stripped 4 bases from V and 4 bases from J, with 14 bases between. This CDR3 region has 14 residues. Germline V CDR1 and CDR2: MGHDK, SYGVNS. DNA for the CDR3: TGTGCCAGCAGTGGTGGGGGGCAGATTTACGAGCAGTACTTC. Translating gives CASSGGGQIYEQYF.

This clone showed up just a few times. The chain is built from TRBV13 and TRBJ2-1; D gene uncertain. CDR3 length: 15 amino acids. V lost 3 bases to trimming and J lost 0 bases, with 9 bases between them. CDR1 and CDR2 (germline): PRHDT, FYEKMQ (reference sequence). CDR3 DNA sequence: TGTGCCAGCAGCTTCTGGAATTTCTCCTACAATGAGCAGTTCTTC. Residues: CASSFWNFSYNEQFF.

The rearrangement links TRBV6-1 to TRBJ2-7; D is unresolved. The V gene lost 6 bases and the J gene lost 5 bases, with 17 bases spanning the gap. Germline V gives CDR1 MNHNS, CDR2 SASEGT. CDR3 length equals 14 residues. The CDR3 protein is CASRESSIRNEQYF. The DNA of the CDR3 is TGTGCCAGCAGGGAAAGCTCGATCCGAAACGAGCAGTACTTC.

This chain links TRBV2 with TRBJ1-4, with TRBD1 identical over 8 bases. The CDR3 is 15 amino acids. Germline loops: CDR1 SNHLY, CDR2 FYNNEI. V gave up 8 bases and J gave up 7 bases; unmatched junction bases: 12. As DNA, the CDR3 is TGTGCCAGCGGGGACGGTGTCAGGGGGCTTGAAAAACTGTTTTTT. Translation: CASGDGVRGLEKLFF.

This clone showed up just once. The rearrangement links TRBV29-1 to TRBJ1-4; unclear D gene. The V gene's germline CDR1 is SQVTM and CDR2 ANQGSEA. V lost 2 bases, J lost 3 bases, and 7 bases lay in between. The CDR3 covers 13 residues. The CDR3 DNA is TGCAGCGTTGAAAGACAAGCTAATGAAAAACTGTTTTTT. Amino acids: CSVERQANEKLFF. Looking up the rest from reference TRBV29-1 and TRBJ1-4 gives the full variable domain: SAVISQKPSRDICQRGTSLTIQCQVDSQVTMMFWYRQQPGQSLTLIATANQGSEATYESGFVIDKFPISRPNLTFSTLTVSNMSPEDSSIYLCSVERQANEKLFFGSGTQLSVL.

The chain employs TRBV19 and TRBJ2-4; 7 nucleotides align to TRBD1. CDR3 length: 15 residues. With 8 bases clipped from V and 6 bases from J, the junction kept 13 bases outside the gene matches. The germline CDR1 and CDR2 sequences are LNHDA and SQIVND (reference sequence). The DNA for the CDR3 is TGTGCCAGTGGGGGTACAGGGGCCATCGTAAACATTCAGTACTTC. As protein: CASGGTGAIVNIQYF.

The CDR3 spells CASSATGGAGFREKLFF. DNA of the CDR3: TGTGCCAGCAGCGCGACAGGGGGCGCAGGTTTCCGGGAAAAACTGTTTTTT. The chain has TRBV9 and TRBJ1-4, with 10 bases lining up with TRBD1. The V segment lost 3 bases and the J segment 8 bases; nucleotides outside the gene matches: 13. This CDR3 has 17 residues. Germline assignment: CDR1 SGDLS and CDR2 YYNGEE. Drawing the rest from reference TRBV9 and TRBJ1-4, the complete variable domain is DSGVTQTPKHLITATGQRVTLRCSPRSGDLSVYWYQQSLDQGLQFLIQYYNGEERAKGNILERFSAQQFPDLHSELNLSSLELGDSALYFCASSATGGAGFREKLFFGSGTQLSVL.

This clone was recorded once. Additional DNA sequences in this sample encode the identical CDR3. The rearrangement joins TRBV7-2 to TRBJ2-7, with no clear D. Between the trimmed V and J ends, which lost 1 base and 2 bases, there was a span of 9 bases. This CDR3 is 14 amino acids long. Germline V gene sequence: CDR1 SGHTA, CDR2 FQGNSA. The CDR3 region has the DNA TGTGCCAGCAGCTTAGAGGCTCGGACCTACGAGCAGTACTTC. It codes for CASSLEARTYEQYF.

As to this clone: Other DNA sequences within the sample encode an identical CDR3. The genes are TRBV28 and TRBJ1-5, with D unresolved. The V gene's germline CDR1 is MDHEN and CDR2 SYDVKM. V lost 3 bases and J 2 bases, leaving 8 bases between the germline ends. This CDR3 comprises 14 residues. CDR3 sequence (DNA): TGTGCCAGCAGTTTTCCTGGGGGCAATCAGCCCCAGCATTTT. Translated, it gives CASSFPGGNQPQHF.

The chain joins TRBV6-5 to TRBJ2-3; D is unresolved. V lost 4 bases, J lost 7 bases, and 12 bases lay in between. In germline, CDR1 is MNHEY, CDR2 SVGAGI. The CDR3 length is 13 residues. The DNA for the CDR3 is TGTGCCAGCAGTTTGAGCAGTGCCAATACGCAGTATTTT. Encoded protein: CASSLSSANTQYF.

The rearrangement uses TRBV6-1 and TRBJ1-5; D is possibly TRBD1 (6 bases). Germline V gives CDR1 MNHNS, CDR2 SASEGT. The V end lost 6 bases, the J end lost 7 bases, and 19 bases lay between the germline ends. This CDR3 has 15 residues. Written as DNA, the CDR3 is TGTGCCAGCAGAGGTCAACAGGGAGAAGGGCAGCCCCAGCATTTT. It codes for CASRGQQGEGQPQHF.

The genes are TRBV6-5 and TRBJ2-3; 8 bases line up with TRBD2. J was trimmed by 3 bases and V by 6 bases; bases with no gene match: 5. Germline values: CDR1 MNHEY, CDR2 SVGAGI. This CDR3 region has 14 residues. The CDR3 region is CASRTPGGTDTQYF. As DNA, the CDR3 is TGTGCCAGCAGGACCCCGGGGGGGACAGATACGCAGTATTTT.

As to this clone: Other DNA sequences in this specimen translate into the identical CDR3. The J gene is TRBJ2-3, the V gene TRBV15; D is perhaps TRBD1 or TRBD2 (5 bases each). V lost 0 bases and J lost 1, with 8 bases in between. Germline CDR1 is LNHNV and CDR2 is YYDKDF (reference sequence). The CDR3 has 15 residues. The CDR3 region is CATSRDRGGTDTQYF. The CDR3 DNA sequence: TGTGCCACCAGCAGAGATCGGGGCGGCACAGATACGCAGTATTTT.

This clone has a handful of counts. The chain joins TRBV5-1 to TRBJ1-1; possible D gene TRBD1, 6 bases. The CDR3 consists of 12 residues. V dropped 4 bases and J dropped 7 bases, with 11 bases sitting between them. CDR1 is SGHRS and CDR2 is YFSETQ in the germline V gene. Here the CDR3 DNA reads TGCGCCAGCAGCCTGCCAGGGGATGAAGCTTTCTTT. Translating gives CASSLPGDEAFF. Full variable domain (missing parts from reference TRBV5-1 and TRBJ1-1): KAGVTQTPRYLIKTRGQQVTLSCSPISGHRSVSWYQQTPGQGLQFLFEYFSETQRNKGNFPGRFSGRQFSNSRSEMNVSTLELGDSALYLCASSLPGDEAFFGQGTRLTVV.

In its sample, this clone was seen a few times. The gene calls are TRBV29-1 and TRBJ1-1, with no clear D. The germline V gene has CDR1 SQVTM and CDR2 ANQGSEA. Trimming stripped 7 bases from V and 4 bases from J, with 7 bases between. CDR3 length: 10 residues. In nucleotides, the CDR3 is TGCAGCGGAGGGATCACTGAAGCTTTCTTT. Protein sequence: CSGGITEAFF.

The chain links TRBV7-9 to TRBJ2-5; D is uncertain. The CDR3 spans 14 residues. The germline V and J ends were trimmed by 3 bases and 4 bases, with 12 bases remaining between them. Germline V gene sequence: CDR1 SEHNR, CDR2 FQNEAQ (reference sequence). The DNA for the CDR3 is TGTGCCAGCAGCTTTGTCGGTTACTCAGAGACCCAGTACTTC. Its translation is CASSFVGYSETQYF.

Here the CDR3 reads CASSMGRVTGANVLTF. CDR3 DNA sequence: TGTGCCAGTAGTATGGGTAGGGTTACTGGGGCCAACGTCCTGACTTTC. J is TRBJ2-6 and V is TRBV19; no reliable D call. Between the trimmed V and J ends, which lost 3 bases and 2 bases, there was a span of 11 bases. The CDR3 consists of 16 residues. The germline CDR1 and CDR2 sequences are LNHDA and SQIVND (reference sequence).